This T cell receptor (beta chain) was identified during a study of CD8 T cells in Susac syndrome. TEMRA cells were enriched by FACS, and CD4+ and CD8+ T cells were negatively isolated. V shed 6 bases and J 5 bases; nucleotides not matched to a gene: 6. Germline values: CDR1 ENHRY, CDR2 SYGVKD. The CDR3 runs 14 residues. After extraction with the RNeasy kit, about 0.5 to 1 ug of the RNA was reverse transcribed using random hexamers. immunoSEQ multiplex PCR amplified TCR beta CDR3 across 54 Vbeta, 13 Jbeta. MiXCR, run by TCRdb on the immunoSEQ multiplex PCR reads, gives a single entry per CDR3 protein. The sample has hundreds of thousands of distinct CDR3 sequences, around nine tenths seen once.

This clonotype was obtained from a human donor with multiple sclerosis. The chain carries TRBV10-3 and TRBJ2-1, with TRBD1 matching over 8 bases. The sample was CD8+ T cells from PBMCs. The CDR3 region is CAISLGTGHNEQFF. CDR3 nucleotide sequence: TGTGCCATCAGCCTAGGGACAGGACACAATGAGCAGTTCTTC.